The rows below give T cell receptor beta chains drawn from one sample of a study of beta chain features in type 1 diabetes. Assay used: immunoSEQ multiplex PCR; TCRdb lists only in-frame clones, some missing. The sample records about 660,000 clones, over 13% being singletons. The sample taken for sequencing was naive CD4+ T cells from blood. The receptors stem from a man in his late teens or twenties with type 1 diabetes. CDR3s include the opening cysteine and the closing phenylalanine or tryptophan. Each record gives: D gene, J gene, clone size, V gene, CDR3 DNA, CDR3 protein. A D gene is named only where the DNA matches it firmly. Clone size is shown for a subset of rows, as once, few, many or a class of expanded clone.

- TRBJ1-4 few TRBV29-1 TGCAGCGTTCGAAGGGGAGAGAATGAAAAACTGTTTTTT CSVRRGENEKLFF
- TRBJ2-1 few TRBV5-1 TGCGCCAGCAGCTTGCGGACGCGGTTCTCCTACAATGAGCAGTTCTTC CASSLRTRFSYNEQFF
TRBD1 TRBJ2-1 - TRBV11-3 TGTGCCAGCGGAGCGGGGACAGGGAACAATGAGCAGTTCTTC CASGAGTGNNEQFF
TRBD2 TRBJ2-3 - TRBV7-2 TGTGCCAGCAGCTTTTTACATGCTAGCGGGGGGACAGATACGCAGTATTTT CASSFLHASGGTDTQYF
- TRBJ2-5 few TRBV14 TGTGCCAGCAGCCAAGCCAGGGAGACCCAGTACTTC CASSQARETQYF
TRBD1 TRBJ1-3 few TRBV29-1 TGCAGTTACAGGGGCCTAAGCTCTGGAAACACCATATATTTT CSYRGLSSGNTIYF
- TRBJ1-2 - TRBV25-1 TGTGCCAGCAGTGCCGCGGGACCGCCAGGAAGAGGCTACACCTTC CASSAAGPPGRGYTF
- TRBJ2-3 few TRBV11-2 TGTGCCAGCAGCTCCCTTCCGGGAAGCCCAGATACGCAGTATTTT CASSSLPGSPDTQYF
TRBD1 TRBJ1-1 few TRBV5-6 TGTGCCAGCAGCTTGGACAGGGGGCGCGATGACACTGAAGCTTTCTTT CASSLDRGRDDTEAFF
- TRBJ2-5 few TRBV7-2 TGTGCCAGCAGCCCGGGTATATCCGTCGAGACCCAGTACTTC CASSPGISVETQYF
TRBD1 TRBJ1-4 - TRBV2 TGTGCCAGACAAGACCGGGACAGGGTTAATGAAAAACTGTTTTTT CARQDRDRVNEKLFF
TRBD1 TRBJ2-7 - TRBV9 TGTGCCAGCAGCGCGCAGGGGGCGAACCACGAGCAGTACTTC CASSAQGANHEQYF
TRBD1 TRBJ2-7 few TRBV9 TGTGCCAGCAGCCGAGACAGGGCCGGTCGCTACGAGCAGTACTTC CASSRDRAGRYEQYF
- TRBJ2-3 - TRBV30 TGTGCCTGGAGTAGGACCAGGGGCACAGATACGCAGTATTTT CAWSRTRGTDTQYF
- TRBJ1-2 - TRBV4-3 TGCGCCAGCAGCCAAGTTGGACAGCTTGGCTACACCTTC CASSQVGQLGYTF
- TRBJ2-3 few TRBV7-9 TGTGCCAGCAGCTTTACGGGGTTGGATACGCAGTATTTT CASSFTGLDTQYF
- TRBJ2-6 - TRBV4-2 TGTGCCAGCAGCCCCTCAGTATCTGGGGCCAACGTCCTGACTTTC CASSPSVSGANVLTF
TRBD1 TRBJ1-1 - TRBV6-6 TGTGCCAGCAGGGACAGGGAATTAACTGAAGCTTTCTTT CASRDRELTEAFF
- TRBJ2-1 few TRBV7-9 TGTGCCAGCAGCGTCCATTACACCGGCGATGAGCAGTTCTTC CASSVHYTGDEQFF
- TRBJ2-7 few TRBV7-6 TGTGCCAGCAGCTTAGTTGACGGCTACGAGCAGTACTTC CASSLVDGYEQYF
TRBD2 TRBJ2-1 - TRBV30 TGTGCCTGGAGTCCCAGCGGGGTTGAGCAGTTCTTC CAWSPSGVEQFF
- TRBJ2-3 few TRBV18 TGTGCCAGCTCACCAGGGGCGCGGGATACGCAGTATTTT CASSPGARDTQYF
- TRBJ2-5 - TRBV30 TGTGCCTGGAGTCCCCGGGACAACCAAGAGACCCAGTACTTC CAWSPRDNQETQYF
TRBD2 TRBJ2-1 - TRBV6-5 TGTGCCAGCGTTAAGGAGCGGGGTACCTACAATGAGCAGTTCTTC CASVKERGTYNEQFF
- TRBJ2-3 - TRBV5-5 TGTGCCAGCAGCTTGGAGGGTATAGCTAGCACAGATACGCAGTATTTT CASSLEGIASTDTQYF
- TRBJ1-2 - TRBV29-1 TGCAGCGTTGTAGATAGCCCCGGCTATGGCTACACCTTC CSVVDSPGYGYTF
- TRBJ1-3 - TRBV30 TGTGCCTGGAGAGAAAGATCCTCGACCCGAAACACCATATATTTT CAWRERSSTRNTIYF
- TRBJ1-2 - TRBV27 - CASSSSDRWYGYTF
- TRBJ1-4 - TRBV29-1 TGCAGCGTTGAAGGGATTGGAGGGCCAGGGGAAAAACTGTTTTTT CSVEGIGGPGEKLFF
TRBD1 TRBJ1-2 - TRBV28 TGTGCCAGCAGGTACAGGGGAAACTATGGCTACACCTTC CASRYRGNYGYTF
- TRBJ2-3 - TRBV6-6 TGTGCCAGCAGTGATACGCAGTATTTT CASSDTQYF
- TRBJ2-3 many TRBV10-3 TGTGCCATCAGTGAGTCGAGGGTCACAGATACGCAGTATTTT CAISESRVTDTQYF
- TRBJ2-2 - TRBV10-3 TGTGCCATCAGTGTTGGTGGGACCACGAACACCGGGGAGCTGTTTTTT CAISVGGTTNTGELFF
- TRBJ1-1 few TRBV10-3 TGTGCCATCAGTGAGTCTAGGACAGCTCCCATGAACACTGAAGCTTTCTTT CAISESRTAPMNTEAFF
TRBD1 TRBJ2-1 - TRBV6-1 TGTGCCAGCTTCGGACAGGGAGGGTTCTTC CASFGQGGFF
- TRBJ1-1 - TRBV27 TGTGCCAGCAGTTTAATCCCGGATGTTGGCACTGAAGCTTTCTTT CASSLIPDVGTEAFF
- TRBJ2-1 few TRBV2 TGTGCCAGCAGTAAGGAGGGACTTCTCAGCTCCTACAATGAGCAGTTCTTC CASSKEGLLSSYNEQFF
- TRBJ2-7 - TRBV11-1 TGTGCCAGCAGCTTAATCGAGGGGCATTACGAGCAGTACTTC CASSLIEGHYEQYF
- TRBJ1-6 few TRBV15 TGTGCCACCAGCAGATCTTATGGGGAGGAGGCAAATTCACCCCTCCACTTT CATSRSYGEEANSPLHF
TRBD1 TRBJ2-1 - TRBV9 TGTGCCAGCAGCTCAGTGAGGGACAGGGCGGGCAATGAGCAGTTCTTC CASSSVRDRAGNEQFF
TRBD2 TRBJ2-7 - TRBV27 TGTGCCAGCAGTTTTTCCGGACTAGCGGGACTAACCTCCCACGAGCAGTACTTC CASSFSGLAGLTSHEQYF
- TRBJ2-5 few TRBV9 TGTGCCAGCAGCGTAGGGAGTAAGACCCAGTACTTC CASSVGSKTQYF
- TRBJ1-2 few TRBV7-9 TGTGCCAGCAGCTCCGCCAGGAGGGGCGCTGGCTACACCTTC CASSSARRGAGYTF
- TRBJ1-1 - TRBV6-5 TGTGCCAGCAGGAGAACCGAGTGGGGCGAAGCTTTCTTT CASRRTEWGEAFF
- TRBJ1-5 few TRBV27 TGTGCCAGCAGTTACGGAGGGGTTAGGGGTCAGCCCCAGCATTTT CASSYGGVRGQPQHF
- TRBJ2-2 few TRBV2 TGTGCCAGCAGTGAAGCTTACTCCGGGGCCCCCGGGGAGCTGTTTTTT CASSEAYSGAPGELFF
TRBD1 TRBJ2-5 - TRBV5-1 TGCGCCAGCAGCGACAGGGACGGTGAGACCCAGTACTTC CASSDRDGETQYF
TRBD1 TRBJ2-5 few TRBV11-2 TGTGCCAGCAGGCCTGCCGGGACAGGGGTTTCGGGGACCCAGTACTTC CASRPAGTGVSGTQYF
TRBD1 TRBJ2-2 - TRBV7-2 TGTGCCAGCAGCTTAACAGGGGGCGCAACCACCGGGGAGCTGTTTTTT CASSLTGGATTGELFF
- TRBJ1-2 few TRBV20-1 TGCAGTGCTAGGGGCAGCTATGGCTACACCTTC CSARGSYGYTF